This record covers a single T cell receptor (beta chain). Per the authors' pipeline: For nucleated cells, counts were estimated from reference gene primer amplification. Repertoires were generated with immunoSEQ multiplex PCR, while TCRdb's copy carries only in-frame clones and drops some. V and J calls and clone size are given by that table; D and trimming were obtained from the DNA. The sample holds roughly 35,000 clones; 75% to 90% are singletons and the top ten take roughly 13%. CDR3 length: 17 amino acids. Trimming shortened V by 5 bases and J by 1 base, and 15 bases separated the two germline ends. The data belong to a study of blood T cell repertoires in COVID-19. Study background: Acute and convalescent COVID-19 samples came from the United States, Italy and Spain. Nucleic acid was either cDNA or gDNA, and it came from T cells, B-cell-depleted T cells, or PBMCs.

Specimen: peripheral blood. The receptor's source is a man in his 60s with active COVID-19. The V call is TRBV23-1, the J call TRBJ2-6, with a possible D match to TRBD1 (6 bases). TRBV23-1 is identified as an open reading frame with a role that is uncertain. CDR3 nucleotides: TGCGCCAGCAGTGATTGGGACACCCGTTCTGGGGCCAACGTCCTGACTTTC. This sequence encodes CASSDWDTRSGANVLTF.